Sequencing of this T cell receptor beta chain was carried out in a study of T cell responses to AZD1222 COVID-19 vaccine. General observations from the study: The study reported that nearly half of spike-specific TCRs target unmutated variant regions. Researchers took repertoire samples only after the peak T cell response had come. Spike-wide coverage was observed for vaccine-associated CD4 TCRs, with dominant responses at 160-218 and 743-854. Elevations in Spike-specific TCR breadth and depth followed administration of two AZD1222 doses.

About this clone: Its antigen is as yet unknown. One end of the junction varies from germline; a read error may be responsible.

Per germline, CDR1 LGHDT and CDR2 YNNKEL (reference sequence). The CDR3 consists of 16 residues. Clones were read by immunoSEQ multiplex PCR, and TCRdb kept only the in-frame ones, dropping some. The sample has about 80,000 clones; around 85% are singletons. This material consisted of peripheral blood, taken 28 days after the second AZD1222 dose. The sequence derives from an adult who received the AZD1222 COVID-19 vaccine. This sequence joins TRBV3-1 (or the pseudogene TRBV3-2) and TRBJ2-3; 7 bases fit TRBD2. The CDR3 reads CASSPLGGGGGDTQYF. CDR3 in DNA: TGTGCCAGTAGCCCTTTAGGCGGGGGAGGAGGGGATACGCAGTATTTT.